The rows below give T cell receptor beta chains drawn from one sample of a study of radiotherapy plus CTLA-4 blockade in lung cancer. Produced via immunoSEQ multiplex PCR; TCRdb's table is partial and in-frame only. Among about 38,000 clones, around 86% were seen once, and the ten largest hold roughly 23%. The sequencing here drew on peripheral blood, taken from a patient treated with radiotherapy plus ipilimumab. These receptors originate from a human donor with non-small cell lung cancer whose response to radiotherapy plus ipilimumab could not be evaluated. Each CDR3 is given with its conserved first and last residue. D genes are given only for firm matches. Size is stated for part of the rows, as once, few or many counts, or as a class when the clone is expanded.

NA | TRBJ2-2 | TRBV29-1 | NA | TGCAGCGTCCTTGGACAGCCGAACACCGGGGAGCTGTTTTTT | CSVLGQPNTGELFF
NA | TRBJ2-1 | TRBV4-1 | once | TGCGCCAGCAGCCAAGATGCGGACAGCTCCTACAATGAGCAGTTCTTC | CASSQDADSSYNEQFF
TRBD1 | TRBJ2-7 | TRBV27 | once | TGTGCCAGCAGTTATACCCTGACAGGGCTTAACGAGCAGTACTTC | CASSYTLTGLNEQYF
NA | TRBJ1-1 | TRBV6-5 | few | TGTGCCAGCAGGGCGCAGGGATTCAGCACTGAAGCTTTCTTT | CASRAQGFSTEAFF
TRBD2 | TRBJ2-1 | TRBV7-6 | NA | TGTGCCAGCAGCGCCGGGGGGGCACACAATGAGCAGTTCTTC | CASSAGGAHNEQFF
TRBD1 | TRBJ1-1 | TRBV10-2 | NA | TGCGCCACCACCCTAACAGGGGGCACTGAAGCTTTCTTT | CATTLTGGTEAFF
TRBD1 | TRBJ1-2 | TRBV27 | NA | TGTGCCAGCAGTCCGAAGGGGGCGTTCGGCTACACCTTC | CASSPKGAFGYTF
NA | TRBJ1-2 | TRBV28 | NA | TGTGCCAGCAGACCCATGACCCGGACTCGGGGCTACACCTTC | CASRPMTRTRGYTF
TRBD1 | TRBJ2-1 | TRBV7-8 | NA | TGTGCCAGCAGCAAGACAGGGGATGGGTTTCAGTTCTTC | CASSKTGDGFQFF
NA | TRBJ2-1 | TRBV5-1 | NA | TGCGCCAGCAGCTCGATTAGCGGCTCCTACAATGAGCAGTTCTTC | CASSSISGSYNEQFF
NA | TRBJ1-1 | TRBV20-1 | NA | TGCAGTGCTTGGGGGGAGACTGAAGCTTTCTTT | CSAWGETEAFF
TRBD1 | TRBJ2-2 | TRBV6-1 | NA | TGTGCCAGCAGTGAAGCGCAGGGGGCCGGGGAGCTGTTTTTT | CASSEAQGAGELFF
NA | TRBJ2-7 | TRBV10-2 | NA | TGCGCCAGCAAGGAGGCCCGTGTGTACGAGCAGTACTTC | CASKEARVYEQYF
NA | TRBJ2-5 | TRBV2 | once | TGTGCCAGCAGTGTACGGGGGACTGGGGTAGAGACCCAGTACTTC | CASSVRGTGVETQYF
NA | TRBJ2-5 | TRBV18 | NA | TGTGCCAGCTCACGGGGCGACCAAGAGACCCAGTACTTC | CASSRGDQETQYF
NA | TRBJ1-1 | TRBV5-1 | few | TGCGCCAGCGGCGCCTTGGCCGAGGGAACTGAAGCTTTCTTT | CASGALAEGTEAFF
TRBD1 | TRBJ2-7 | TRBV15 | NA | TGTGCCACCAGCAGAATAGGGGGCGCTCGGGCGTATGAGCAGTACTTC | CATSRIGGARAYEQYF
TRBD1 | TRBJ2-2 | TRBV5-1 | NA | TGCGCCAGCAGCTTGGCCACCGGGACAGGGAACACCGGGGAGCTGTTTTTT | CASSLATGTGNTGELFF
NA | TRBJ1-2 | TRBV18 | NA | TGTGCCAGCTCACCGGCTCTAGAGGACTATGGCTACACCTTC | CASSPALEDYGYTF
NA | TRBJ1-4 | TRBV7-6 | NA | TGTGCCAGCAGCCCTACACCCCTGGGGGCCTTTAATGAAAAACTGTTTTTT | CASSPTPLGAFNEKLFF
TRBD1 | TRBJ2-7 | TRBV5-4 | once | TGTGCCAGCAGCCCCGCGGGACAGGGGGCGAGGGAGCAGTACTTC | CASSPAGQGAREQYF
TRBD1 | TRBJ1-5 | TRBV27 | NA | TGTGCCAGCAGTCCAACCGGACAGGGCAATCAGCCCCAGCATTTT | CASSPTGQGNQPQHF
TRBD1 | TRBJ1-6 | TRBV5-1 | few | TGCGCCAGCAGCTCCGACAGGGCAGGATCACCCCTCCACTTT | CASSSDRAGSPLHF
NA | TRBJ2-3 | TRBV5-4 | NA | TGTGCCAGCAACAGGGACTACCACACAGATACGCAGTATTTT | CASNRDYHTDTQYF
NA | TRBJ1-2 | TRBV28 | NA | TGTGCCAGCAGTCCCCCGGGGGCTAACTATGGCTACACCTTC | CASSPPGANYGYTF
TRBD1 | TRBJ2-1 | TRBV5-4 | NA | TGTGCCAGCAGCAGATACACCGGGACAGCATACAATGAGCAGTTCTTC | CASSRYTGTAYNEQFF
NA | TRBJ1-6 | TRBV28 | NA | TGTGCCAGCAGTCCCCCCTATTCACCCCTCCACTTT | CASSPPYSPLHF
NA | TRBJ1-3 | TRBV9 | NA | TGTGCCAGCGATCGGGGGAGCTCTGGAAACACCATATATTTT | CASDRGSSGNTIYF
NA | TRBJ1-2 | TRBV4-3 | few | TGCGCCAGCAGCCCAGCCCTGACAGGTTATTTAGCCTTC | CASSPALTGYLAF
TRBD2 | TRBJ2-7 | TRBV7-2 | NA | TGTGCCAGCAGCCACCCTTCCCGACTAGCGGGAGAAAAAGGGTACGAGCAGTACTTC | CASSHPSRLAGEKGYEQYF
TRBD1 | TRBJ1-2 | TRBV28 | NA | TGTGCCAGCAGTCTATTAGGACAGGGAATTCCCTCTGGCTACACCTTC | CASSLLGQGIPSGYTF
TRBD2 | TRBJ2-5 | TRBV5-1 | NA | TGCGCCAGCTCAAGGGGCTCGGCGGGAGGGCAAGAGACCCAGTACTTC | CASSRGSAGGQETQYF
TRBD1 | TRBJ2-5 | TRBV10-2 | few | TGCGCCAGCGGGCAGGGGGCTGGGTGGGAGACCCAGTACTTC | CASGQGAGWETQYF
NA | TRBJ2-3 | TRBV2 | NA | TGTGCCAGCAGTGAAACTAGTCGGGTTGATACGCAGTATTTT | CASSETSRVDTQYF
NA | TRBJ1-5 | TRBV10-1 | NA | TGCGCCAGCAGTGAGACTCGGGGTCAGCCCCAGCATTTT | CASSETRGQPQHF
TRBD2 | TRBJ2-2 | TRBV6-5 | NA | TGTGCCAGCAGAGCCGGGACTAGCGACACCGGGGAGCTGTTTTTT | CASRAGTSDTGELFF
NA | TRBJ1-2 | TRBV27 | few | TGTGCCAGCAGTCTCAGCCTCAGGGATGGCTACACCTTC | CASSLSLRDGYTF
NA | TRBJ1-1 | TRBV11-2 | NA | TGTGCCAGCAGCTTCCGGGGAAACACTGAAGCTTTCTTT | CASSFRGNTEAFF
NA | TRBJ2-3 | TRBV18 | NA | TGTGCCAGCTCATCAGGGTCCACAGATACGCAGTATTTT | CASSSGSTDTQYF
TRBD1 | TRBJ1-2 | TRBV10-3 | NA | TGTGCCATCAGTGCGGACAGGGAGGGTGGCTACACCTTC | CAISADREGGYTF
TRBD1 | TRBJ2-2 | TRBV10-3 | NA | TGTGCCATCTTGACAGGGGCCCTAAACACCGGGGAGCTGTTTTTT | CAILTGALNTGELFF
NA | TRBJ1-2 | TRBV5-1 | NA | TGCGCCAGCAGCTTGGCCACAGGGATGGATGGCTACACCTTC | CASSLATGMDGYTF
TRBD1 | TRBJ2-3 | TRBV6-5 | NA | TGTGCCAGCAGTTCCTCTTGGACAGGGCCAGATACGCAGTATTTT | CASSSSWTGPDTQYF
TRBD1 | TRBJ1-1 | TRBV19 | once | TGTGCCAGTAGTACGAACCCAGGGGGAACTGAAGCTTTCTTT | CASSTNPGGTEAFF
TRBD2 | TRBJ2-7 | TRBV15 | NA | TGTGCCACCAGCAGCTGGACTAGCGGGAGATACGAGCAGTACTTC | CATSSWTSGRYEQYF
NA | TRBJ2-5 | TRBV7-3 | NA | TGTGCCAGCAGCTCAAGCGGGCCCGGGAAATCGGCCCAGTACTTC | CASSSSGPGKSAQYF
TRBD1 | TRBJ1-2 | TRBV28 | NA | TGTGCCAGCAGTTCCGGACAGGGGATTGCGGATGGCTACACCTTC | CASSSGQGIADGYTF
NA | TRBJ1-5 | TRBV5-1 | NA | TGCGCCAGCAGCCCCGGCAGAGGGGGTCTTAGCAATCAGCCCCAGCATTTT | CASSPGRGGLSNQPQHF
NA | TRBJ1-1 | TRBV11-2 | NA | TGTGCCAGCAGCTTTCTAGGGGTGAACACTGAAGCTTTCTTT | CASSFLGVNTEAFF
NA | TRBJ1-5 | TRBV6-4 | NA | TGTGCCAGCAGTGATGGGAGTCAGCCCCAGCATTTT | CASSDGSQPQHF
NA | TRBJ2-5 | TRBV10-1 | NA | TGCGCCAGCAGTGACCGGAGAAATCAAGAGACCCAGTACTTC | CASSDRRNQETQYF
NA | TRBJ1-1 | TRBV6-6 | NA | TGTGCCAGCAGTTATGAGGGTCGGGGGAACGCTGAAGCTTTCTTT | CASSYEGRGNAEAFF
NA | TRBJ2-5 | TRBV4-2 | NA | TGTGCCAGCAGCCAGCGGGGCGATCAAGAGACCCAGTACTTC | CASSQRGDQETQYF
NA | TRBJ1-4 | TRBV5-8 | once | TGTGCCAGCAGCAGGGGGACCAGTGCAACTAATGAAAAACTGTTTTTT | CASSRGTSATNEKLFF
TRBD1 | TRBJ1-6 | TRBV7-3 | NA | TGTGCCAGCAGCTTAAGTGGCAGGGGGCAGTCACCCCTCCACTTT | CASSLSGRGQSPLHF
NA | TRBJ2-4 | TRBV28 | NA | TGTGCCAGCAGCCAAACAGGGTTCGTAGCCAAAAACATTCAGTACTTC | CASSQTGFVAKNIQYF
NA | TRBJ2-2 | TRBV7-2 | NA | TGTGCCAGCAGCTTATCCTCGAACACCGGGGAGCTGTTTTTT | CASSLSSNTGELFF
NA | TRBJ2-7 | TRBV7-2 | once | TGTGCCAGCAGCAAAGAACGGGACATCACCTACGAGCAGTACTTC | CASSKERDITYEQYF
NA | TRBJ2-7 | TRBV28 | NA | TGTGCCAGCAGTAGGCTAGGTTCTGGGTGGGCCTACGAGCAGTACTTC | CASSRLGSGWAYEQYF
NA | TRBJ2-7 | TRBV6-1 | NA | TGTGCCAGCAGCGAAAGGGGGGAGCAGTACTTC | CASSERGEQYF